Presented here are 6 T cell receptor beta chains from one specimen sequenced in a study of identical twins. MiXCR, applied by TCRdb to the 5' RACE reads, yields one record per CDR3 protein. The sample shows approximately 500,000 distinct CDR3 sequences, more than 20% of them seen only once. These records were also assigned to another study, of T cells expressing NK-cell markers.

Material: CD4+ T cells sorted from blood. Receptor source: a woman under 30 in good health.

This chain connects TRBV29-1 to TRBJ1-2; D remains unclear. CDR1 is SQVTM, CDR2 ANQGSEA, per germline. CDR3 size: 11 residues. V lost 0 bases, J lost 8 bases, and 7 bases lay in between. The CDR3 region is CSVEDRQGYTF. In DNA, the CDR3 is TGCAGCGTTGAAGATCGCCAGGGCTACACCTTC.

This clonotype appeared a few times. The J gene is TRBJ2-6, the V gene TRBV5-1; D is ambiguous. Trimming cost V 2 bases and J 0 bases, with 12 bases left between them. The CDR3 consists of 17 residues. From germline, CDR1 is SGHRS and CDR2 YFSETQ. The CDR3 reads CASSLRAQTSGANVLTF. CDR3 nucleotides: TGCGCCAGCAGCTTAAGAGCACAGACCTCTGGGGCCAACGTCCTGACTTTC.

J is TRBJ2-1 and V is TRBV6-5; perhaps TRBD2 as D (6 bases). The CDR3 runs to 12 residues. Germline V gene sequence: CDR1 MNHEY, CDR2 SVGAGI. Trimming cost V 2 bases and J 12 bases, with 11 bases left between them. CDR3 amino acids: CASSYRNGGQFF. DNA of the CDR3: TGTGCCAGCAGTTACCGGAACGGGGGGCAGTTCTTC.

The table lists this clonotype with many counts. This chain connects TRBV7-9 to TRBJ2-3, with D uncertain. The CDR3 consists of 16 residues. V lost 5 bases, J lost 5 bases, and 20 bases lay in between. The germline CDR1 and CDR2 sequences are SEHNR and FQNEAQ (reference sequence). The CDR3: CASSRWTFSAKDTQYF. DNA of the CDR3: TGTGCCAGCAGCCGATGGACCTTCTCCGCAAAAGATACGCAGTATTTT.

CDR3 residues: CASTLGGASYEQYF. DNA for the CDR3: TGTGCCAGCACCCTGGGGGGGGCGTCCTACGAGCAGTACTTC. This chain connects TRBV7-9 to TRBJ2-7; D is perhaps TRBD2 (7 bases). V shed 7 bases and J shed 1 base, with 14 bases lying between them. CDR3 length equals 14 residues. Germline-derived CDR1 and CDR2 are SEHNR and FQNEAQ (reference sequence). Complete variable domain (other parts from reference TRBV7-9 and TRBJ2-7): DTGVSQNPRHKITKRGQNVTFRCDPISEHNRLYWYRQTLGQGPEFLTYFQNEAQLEKSRLLSDRFSAERPKGSFSTLEIQRTEQGDSAMYLCASTLGGASYEQYFGPGTRLTVT.

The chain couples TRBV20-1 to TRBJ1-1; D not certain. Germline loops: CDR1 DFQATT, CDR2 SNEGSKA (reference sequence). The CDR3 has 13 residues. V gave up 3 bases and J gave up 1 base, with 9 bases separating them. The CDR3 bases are TGCAGTGCTAGTGCCAGGTCGAACACTGAAGCTTTCTTT. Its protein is CSASARSNTEAFF.